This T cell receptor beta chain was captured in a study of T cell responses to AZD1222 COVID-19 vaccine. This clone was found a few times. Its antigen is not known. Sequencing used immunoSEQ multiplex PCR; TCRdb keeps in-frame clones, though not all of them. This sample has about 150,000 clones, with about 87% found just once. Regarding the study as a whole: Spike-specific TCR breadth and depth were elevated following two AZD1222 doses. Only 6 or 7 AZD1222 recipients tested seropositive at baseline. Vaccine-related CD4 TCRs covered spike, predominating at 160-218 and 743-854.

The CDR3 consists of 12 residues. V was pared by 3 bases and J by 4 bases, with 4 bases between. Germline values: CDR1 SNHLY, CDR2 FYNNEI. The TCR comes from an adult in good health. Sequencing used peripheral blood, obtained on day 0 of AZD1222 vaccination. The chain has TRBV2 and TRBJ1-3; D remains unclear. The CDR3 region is CASSENGNTIYF. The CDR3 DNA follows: TGTGCCAGCAGTGAGAACGGAAACACCATATATTTT.